This T cell receptor (beta chain) stems from a study of blood T cell repertoires in COVID-19 (dated by TCRdb to the early 2020s). With respect to the entire study: Samples covering the acute and convalescent phases of COVID-19 were provided by collaborators in the United States, Italy and Spain. HLA class I and class II types, where available, came from metadata supplied by the sample provider rather than from assay-based typing. The sample metadata nearly always contained a de-identified subject ID, COVID-19 status, age in years and sex. The repertoires were released in a freely available public database intended as a resource for research on the immune response to SARS-CoV-2. Samples were obtained from the ongoing ImmuneRACE study (first 160 participants) and from over a thousand subjects provided by 6 global collaborators. Subjects who had been exposed to COVID-19, were actively infected with it, or had recovered from it provided the deeply sampled blood TCRbeta repertoires that made up the dataset. The prospective study material was composed of cDNA or gDNA derived from T cells, B-cell-depleted T cells, or PBMCs.

In this sample, this clone turned up once. The specificity of this receptor is unknown. Within one base of it there is no much larger clone, and no base qualities were kept. The immunoSEQ Assay, a bias-controlled multiplex PCR, was used to amplify TCRbeta CDR3 regions from genomic DNA. The study's own analysis went as follows. Within the assay, amplification of reference gene primers was used to estimate how many nucleated cells each sample contained. To quantify the absolute abundance of each unique TCRbeta CDR3 rearrangement, sequence reads were collapsed and filtered. Productive Simpson clonality was computed per sample as the square root of Simpson's diversity index over productive rearrangements. Imported from immuneACCESS, the table was reduced by TCRdb to in-frame sequences with V and J called. These copies leave out some clones; in studies compared against another copy, an unresolved V gene accounts for under half, and the cause of the remainder is not known. Clone size and V and J calls were adopted from that table, with D and trimming inferred from the DNA. Present in this sample are a few hundred thousand clones, 84% of which were seen just once. The ten largest account for roughly 2.3% of the sample.

Collaborating institutions collected whole blood in K2EDTA tubes following their own protocols. For TCRbeta analysis, collaborators shipped samples in one of three forms: frozen whole blood, isolated PBMCs, or DNA extracted from either of those sample types. The germline V end is reduced by 0 bases and the J end by 6 bases; junction bases left unmatched: 9. CDR1 and CDR2 were assigned from the germline V gene (reference sequence) as MNHEY and SMNVEV. There are 16 amino acids in the CDR3, from cysteine to phenylalanine inclusive. The only DNA kept is the CDR3, 48 bases in frame from the first base. The investigation overall reported the following: The quantity of clinical and demographic metadata differed by source and by participant and was supplied without curation.

The TCR sequence derives from a woman in her sixties or seventies with acute or convalescent COVID-19. The chain was built from TRBV27 and TRBJ2-7; 9 central nucleotides agree with TRBD1. Sample: peripheral blood. The CDR3 loop reads CASSLSPSGQGREQYF. The sequenced DNA: TGTGCCAGCAGTTTATCCCCGTCGGGACAGGGTCGCGAGCAGTACTTC.